This T cell receptor beta chain comes out of a study of siplizumab effects on memory and regulatory T cells (dated 2019 in TCRdb). Regarding the complete study: The effect of the anti-CD2 antibody siplizumab on alloreactive T-cell subsets was examined in allogeneic mixed lymphocyte reactions constructed from human PBMCs. On the study overall, not on this receptor specifically: Of the alloreactive CD4+ clones that could be mapped, the Treg-derived share averaged roughly 73% with siplizumab compared with around 25% in control reactions. Whether proliferating Tregs from siplizumab cultures were suppressive was not functionally confirmed. Unstimulated naive T cells appeared more diverse than memory T cells, and naive cells seemed to contribute substantially to the alloresponse. Siplizumab significantly lowered the cumulative frequency of alloreactive sequences that could be traced to unstimulated CD4+ memory T cells. Sequences below about 10^-5 frequency were poorly captured, so only a minor fraction of alloreactive clones could be mapped to unstimulated subsets. For roughly 80-97% of proliferating CD4+ or CD8+ clones, no naive or memory phenotype could be assigned.

The germline V gene provides CDR1 MDHEN and CDR2 SYDVKM. Inclusive of the bounding cysteine and phenylalanine, the CDR3 is 16 residues long. Only the CDR3 DNA is retained, 48 bases long and in frame from the first base. V and J are trimmed by 2 bases and 5 bases, and the gene matches miss 6 bases of the junction. Sorted unstimulated T cells and proliferating T cells recovered from mixed lymphocyte reactions were subjected to TCRbeta CDR3 sequencing. Fresh whole blood from fewer than 11 HLA-typed healthy donors was used to isolate PBMCs. The sample holds one count of this clone. Its antigen is currently not known. There are no base qualities to consult, and no much larger clone falls within one base. Libraries were constructed by the immunoSEQ multiplex PCR assay. Each sample had around 100,000 TCR templates assayed by the deep sequencing platform. Genomic DNA extracted from sorted T cells was used for TCRbeta CDR3 sequencing. In the original analysis: The R programming language was used for clonal analysis of the TCRbeta CDR3 data. Unstimulated samples were compared with post-reaction CFSE-low samples to define alloreactive CD4+ and CD8+ clones. Regulatory or non-regulatory origin was assigned to alloreactive CD4+ clones by matching of sequences to sorted unstimulated Treg and non-Treg repertoires. TCRdb obtained this table from immuneACCESS and retained in-frame rearrangements with V and J assigned. These tables miss some clones; where compared with another copy, unresolved V genes account for less than half of the shortfall, and the remainder is unexplained. The D gene and trimming were derived from the DNA, and the V and J assignments and clone size from that table. The table for this sample lists approximately 75,000 clones; roughly 93% of them were counted only once. The leading ten clones occupy roughly 5.2% of the sample.

Input material: CD8+ T cells sorted from blood. The clonotype comes from a human donor in good health. The chain links TRBV28 with TRBJ2-4, with 10 middle bases fitting TRBD1. This receptor carries the CDR3 CASSLPGQGIENIQYF. The sequenced DNA is TGTGCCAGCAGTTTACCGGGACAGGGGATCGAAAACATTCAGTACTTC.